This T cell receptor beta chain was observed in a study of regulatory T cells in long-lasting Graves disease. This clonotype has a count of ten or more. As yet, its antigen is unknown. Time point: newly diagnosed GD, antithyroid drugs for less than 3 months. PBMCs were the source of the RNA used for TCR sequencing. Study-wide findings and caveats: Newly diagnosed patients had higher TCR diversity than persistent Graves' patients did.

HTBI primers from iRepertoire and Arm-PCR of CDR3 regions yielded the TCR beta libraries. Original analysis: The identification of 55 to 70 TRBV and some 15 TRBJ segments was made across samples. A single record per CDR3 protein comes from TCRdb applying MiXCR to the multiplex PCR reads. The V and J calls, along with clone size, are taken from TCRdb and not from the paper's own processing. There are 200,000 to 250,000 distinct CDR3 sequences in the sample; around 20% occur only once, and around 14% lies in the top ten. Sample: peripheral blood mononuclear cells (PBMCs), taken at new diagnosis, from a patient treated with antithyroid drugs. The receptor comes from a female donor with Graves disease.

In DNA form, the CDR3 reads TGTGCCAGCTCACCAGGTTCTAGTGCAGATACGCAGTATTTT. This codes for CASSPGSSADTQYF. The chain recombines TRBV18 with TRBJ2-3; D not certain. V lost 2 bases and J lost 4, with 10 bases in between. Germline CDR1 and CDR2: KGHSH and LQKENI. The CDR3 sequence is 14 residues long.